This T cell receptor beta chain was sequenced in a study of blood T cell repertoires in COVID-19. At the level of the study: COVID-19 samples, acute and convalescent, were from the United States, Italy and Spain. The analysed material was cDNA or gDNA that came from T cells, B-cell-depleted T cells, or PBMCs.

The CDR3 totals 12 residues. CDR1 GTSNPN and CDR2 SVGIG come from the germline V gene (reference sequence). Trimming stripped 4 bases from V and 3 bases from J, with 4 bases between. The repertoire was sequenced with immunoSEQ multiplex PCR; TCRdb's copy has only in-frame clones and lacks some. The sample yields 200,000 to 250,000 clones, more than 65% seen once. The chain recombines TRBV30 with TRBJ1-6; D remains unclear. Sequenced sample: peripheral blood. The receptor was derived from a middle-aged woman with active or convalescent COVID-19. The CDR3 sequence is CAWTDYNSPLHF. Here the CDR3 DNA reads TGTGCCTGGACAGACTATAATTCACCCCTCCACTTT.